The source of this T cell receptor beta chain is a study of beta chain features in type 1 diabetes. Study results and limitations: Shortening of TCRB CDR3s, moderate but significant, appeared in all four CD4+ subsets of Type 1 diabetes patients.

Concerning this clone itself: The antigen is not known.

V lost 6 bases to trimming and J lost 8 bases, with 19 bases between them. CDR1 is MDHEN, CDR2 SYDVKM, per germline. This CDR3 has 15 residues. cDNA synthesis used the whole RNA isolate, giving expressed TCRB sequences. The data were produced by immunoSEQ multiplex PCR, yet TCRdb's version contains in-frame clones alone and is incomplete. The repertoire has about 340,000 clones, around 8.5% of them found once; the top ten carry approximately 1%. The chain recombines TRBV28 with TRBJ2-2, with D possibly called TRBD1 or TRBD2 (6 bases each). Sequenced material: central memory CD4+ T cells from blood. This TCR came from a man younger than 45 with type 1 diabetes. The CDR3 protein is CASSPWGRGQGELFF. The CDR3 nucleotides read TGTGCCAGCAGCCCATGGGGACGGGGGCAAGGGGAGCTGTTTTTT.